The clone carrying this TCR beta chain was counted between two and nine times. What it binds is not known. This sample stems from a study of T cell repertoires in cytomegalovirus infection. About the study: CMV epitopes in the study were HLA-C-restricted (recently identified) and HLA-B-restricted (well studied). It was the public TCR beta signatures that indicated both CMV infection and matching HLA type.

Study-wide results and limits: Predominance within the ex vivo response was attributable to HLA-C-restricted CMV-specific TCR beta clonotypes.

TCRdb ran MiXCR on the reads and lists one entry per CDR3 protein. The sample has some 940,000 distinct CDR3 sequences, less than 35% seen once; the top ten hold over 11%. The V end was cut by 2 bases, the J end by 6 bases, with 9 bases between. The CDR3 has 13 residues. The V gene is TRBV12-3 or TRBV12-4, the J gene TRBJ2-3; D remains ambiguous. This clonotype was sampled from a human donor in good health (CMV status not recorded). Some clones in this sample may be carry-over from other donors' samples. Material: cultured CD8+ T cells from PBMCs, obtained from culture after CMV antigen stimulation. CDR3 DNA sequence: TGTGCCAGCAGTTTAAGCCCCCGGGATACGCAGTATTTT. This encodes CASSLSPRDTQYF.